This T cell receptor beta chain was obtained from a study of T cells in Graves' hyperthyroidism and ophthalmopathy. With respect to this clonotype: Its antigen is still unknown.

What was amplified from RNA transcripts were TCR beta CDR3 regions. The HTBI primer set was used in a first-round RT-PCR of the TCR CDR3. TCRdb re-derived calls from the multiplex PCR reads in MiXCR, one entry per CDR3 protein. The table records 600,000 to 750,000 distinct CDR3 sequences, roughly 17% of them present only once. CDR1 and CDR2 from the germline V gene are LGHNT and FRNRAP. Trimming took 4 bases from V and 5 from J, leaving 26 bases between them. CDR3 length: 18 residues. Points from the study as a whole: Ophthalmopathy could be told apart from stable hyperthyroidism with a 13 V-J model. Most thyroid clonotypes with frequency above 0.001 were detected in blood.

The source of the PBMCs was around 9 ml of fresh peripheral blood. This chain connects TRBV12-5 to TRBJ2-5; perhaps TRBD2 as D (6 bases). Input material: blood. This sequence originates from a man aged 45-65 years with Graves' hyperthyroidism. The CDR3 loop reads CASGWGWGEGSGDETQYF. CDR3 DNA sequence: TGTGCTAGTGGTTGGGGATGGGGGGAAGGGTCCGGTGACGAGACCCAGTACTTC.